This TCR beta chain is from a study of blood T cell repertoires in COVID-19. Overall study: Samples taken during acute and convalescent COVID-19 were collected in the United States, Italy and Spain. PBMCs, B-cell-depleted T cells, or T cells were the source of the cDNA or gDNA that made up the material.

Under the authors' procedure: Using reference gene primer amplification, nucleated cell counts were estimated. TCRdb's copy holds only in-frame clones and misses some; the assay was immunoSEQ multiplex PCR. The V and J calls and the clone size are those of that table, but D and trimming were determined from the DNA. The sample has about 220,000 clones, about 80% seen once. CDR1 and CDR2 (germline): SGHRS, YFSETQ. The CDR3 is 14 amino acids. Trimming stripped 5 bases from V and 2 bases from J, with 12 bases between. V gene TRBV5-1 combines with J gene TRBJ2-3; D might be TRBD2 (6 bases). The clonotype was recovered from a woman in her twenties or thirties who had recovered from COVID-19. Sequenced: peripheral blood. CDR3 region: CASRAGLPTDTQYF. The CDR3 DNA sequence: TGCGCCAGCAGGGCGGGACTCCCCACAGATACGCAGTATTTT.